These T cell receptor beta chains were read from a single sample in a study of shared clonotypes between healthy human individuals. This table comes from immunoSEQ multiplex PCR, and its TCRdb copy is limited to in-frame clones, with some not included. Here the sample spans about 2.4 million clones, approximately 93% being singletons. Specimen: naive CD4+ T cells from PBMCs. These receptors all come from a man aged 18 to 29 in good health. Some clones in this sample may be carry-over from other donors' samples. Each CDR3 is given with its conserved first and last residue. Each record gives: V gene, J gene, D gene, clone size, CDR3 DNA, CDR3 protein. The D gene is left open where the match is weak. The size of a clone is reported for some rows only, either as once, few or many, or as a class for expanded clones.

V: TRBV5-6; J: TRBJ2-7; D: NA; size: NA; DNA: TGTGCCAGCAGCTTACGTAAGGGCCGCAAAGGGTACGAGCAGTACTTC; CDR3: CASSLRKGRKGYEQYF
V: TRBV30; J: TRBJ2-4; D: NA; size: once; DNA: TGTGCCTGGAGTGTACGCGGAACTGGCATTCAGTACTTC; CDR3: CAWSVRGTGIQYF
V: TRBV28; J: TRBJ2-7; D: TRBD2; size: NA; DNA: TGTGCCAGCAGAGCCGGGACTAGCGGATCCTACGAGCAGTACTTC; CDR3: CASRAGTSGSYEQYF
V: TRBV11-2; J: TRBJ2-7; D: TRBD2; size: NA; DNA: TGTGCCAGCAGGACCTATAGCGGGAACTCCTACGAGCAGTACTTC; CDR3: CASRTYSGNSYEQYF
V: TRBV4-3; J: TRBJ2-3; D: NA; size: NA; DNA: TGCGCCAGCAGCCAAGGGTCCTTAGGGGGGGCAGATACGCAGTATTTT; CDR3: CASSQGSLGGADTQYF
V: TRBV29-1; J: TRBJ1-5; D: TRBD1; size: NA; DNA: TGCAGCGTGGGACAGGGCCAAAATCAGCCCCAGCATTTT; CDR3: CSVGQGQNQPQHF
V: TRBV19; J: TRBJ1-2; D: NA; size: few; DNA: TGTGCCAGTAGCCTTGTTTACGGGTATGGCTACACCTTC; CDR3: CASSLVYGYGYTF
V: TRBV28; J: TRBJ1-2; D: NA; size: NA; DNA: TGTGCCAGCATCCAGGGCGACCCTAACTATGGCTACACCTTC; CDR3: CASIQGDPNYGYTF
V: TRBV29-1; J: TRBJ2-2; D: TRBD1; size: NA; DNA: TGCAGCGCACGATCGGGACAGGGGAACACCGGGGAGCTGTTTTTT; CDR3: CSARSGQGNTGELFF
V: TRBV19; J: TRBJ1-4; D: NA; size: NA; DNA: TGTGCCAGTAGTATCGTGGCGGCTAATGAAAAACTGTTTTTT; CDR3: CASSIVAANEKLFF
V: TRBV7-3; J: TRBJ2-1; D: TRBD2; size: NA; DNA: TGTGCCAGCAGCTTAACTAGCGGGAGTGGCAATGAGCAGTTCTTC; CDR3: CASSLTSGSGNEQFF
V: TRBV4-3; J: TRBJ1-2; D: NA; size: NA; DNA: TGCGCCAGCAGCCAAGATCTTAGGACCTATGGCTACACCTTC; CDR3: CASSQDLRTYGYTF
V: TRBV9; J: TRBJ2-2; D: TRBD2; size: NA; DNA: TGTGCCGCGGGGGGTTTCGCGAACACCGGGGAGCTGTTTTTT; CDR3: CAAGGFANTGELFF
V: TRBV6-5; J: TRBJ2-7; D: TRBD1; size: NA; DNA: TGTGCCAGCAGTTATGGGACAGGGTACTACGAGCAGTACTTC; CDR3: CASSYGTGYYEQYF
V: TRBV7-2; J: TRBJ2-1; D: NA; size: once; DNA: TGTGCCAGCAGCTTAGGGATGAGCTCCTACAATGAGCAGTTCTTC; CDR3: CASSLGMSSYNEQFF
V: TRBV7-9; J: TRBJ1-5; D: NA; size: once; DNA: TGTGCCAGCAGCCCCAAGGGAGGGGTTCAGCCCCAGCATTTT; CDR3: CASSPKGGVQPQHF
V: TRBV4-3; J: TRBJ2-6; D: NA; size: NA; DNA: TGCGCCAGCAGCCAAGTTCCGAGACAGAATTCTGGGGCCAACGTCCTGACTTTC; CDR3: CASSQVPRQNSGANVLTF
V: TRBV5-1; J: TRBJ1-4; D: NA; size: NA; DNA: TGCGCCAGCAGCCGGTCATCGAGGAGAGAAAAACTGTTTTTT; CDR3: CASSRSSRREKLFF
V: TRBV4-1; J: TRBJ2-3; D: TRBD2; size: NA; DNA: TGCGCCAGCAGCCAAGGTCCGGGACTAGCGGGAGGTACAGATACGCAGTATTTT; CDR3: CASSQGPGLAGGTDTQYF
V: TRBV11-1; J: TRBJ2-7; D: NA; size: NA; DNA: TGTGCCAGCAGCTTTTCCCCAGGGCCTTCCTACGAGCAGTACTTC; CDR3: CASSFSPGPSYEQYF
V: TRBV6-6; J: TRBJ2-1; D: TRBD2; size: NA; DNA: TGTGCCAGCAGTTACGGAGCGGGAGCCTACAATGAGCAGTTCTTC; CDR3: CASSYGAGAYNEQFF
V: TRBV18; J: TRBJ1-1; D: NA; size: NA; DNA: TGTGCCAGCTCACCAGGGGTTGAGCGGGCCACTGAAGCTTTCTTT; CDR3: CASSPGVERATEAFF
V: TRBV27; J: TRBJ1-1; D: TRBD1; size: NA; DNA: TGTGCCAGCAGTTTACGCGAAGGAGGGGGCAGGAACACTGAAGCTTTCTTT; CDR3: CASSLREGGGRNTEAFF
V: TRBV28; J: TRBJ1-3; D: TRBD1; size: NA; DNA: TGTGCCAGCAGCAGGGGGCCTGGAAACACCATATATTTT; CDR3: CASSRGPGNTIYF
V: TRBV4-3; J: TRBJ2-7; D: TRBD2; size: once; DNA: TGCGCCAGCAGCCCAAGAATTTTAGCGGGAGGGGTTTACGAGCAGTACTTC; CDR3: CASSPRILAGGVYEQYF
V: TRBV5-6; J: TRBJ2-7; D: TRBD2; size: once; DNA: TGTGCCAGCAGCTTGTTGGGACTAGCGGGTGAGCAGTACTTC; CDR3: CASSLLGLAGEQYF
V: TRBV5-5; J: TRBJ2-3; D: NA; size: NA; DNA: TGTGCCAGCACACAGGCGCATGCTGATACGCAGTATTTT; CDR3: CASTQAHADTQYF
V: TRBV25-1; J: TRBJ1-2; D: TRBD1; size: NA; DNA: TGTGCCAGCAGTGAATCAGCGGGTCGGACAGGGAGCGGCTACACCTTC; CDR3: CASSESAGRTGSGYTF
V: TRBV6-5; J: TRBJ2-7; D: TRBD1; size: NA; DNA: TGTGCCAGCAGCACATTACCGGGACAGGCCTTTGAGCAGTACTTC; CDR3: CASSTLPGQAFEQYF
V: TRBV5-1; J: TRBJ1-2; D: TRBD1; size: NA; DNA: TGCGCCAGCAGCCCCCCGGACAGGGGCGGGGGCTACACCTTC; CDR3: CASSPPDRGGGYTF
V: TRBV7-6; J: TRBJ2-2; D: NA; size: NA; DNA: TGTGCCAGCAGCTTAGTTACGGCGAACACCGGGGAGCTGTTTTTT; CDR3: CASSLVTANTGELFF
V: TRBV5-1; J: TRBJ1-5; D: TRBD1; size: once; DNA: TGCGCCAGCAGCCCTGGCCCGGGACAGGGGTTTCAGCCCCAGCATTTT; CDR3: CASSPGPGQGFQPQHF
V: TRBV7-2; J: TRBJ1-1; D: NA; size: NA; DNA: TGTGCCAGCAGCCCCCCCGGGGGTGGCTTTGGGAACACTGAAGCTTTCTTT; CDR3: CASSPPGGGFGNTEAFF
V: TRBV5-1; J: TRBJ2-1; D: NA; size: NA; DNA: TGCGCCAGCAGGACGGAATCCAATGAGCAGTTCTTC; CDR3: CASRTESNEQFF
V: TRBV5-1; J: TRBJ1-4; D: TRBD1; size: NA; DNA: TGCGCCAGCAGCTTTGGTCCAGGGGGAGGAGAAAAACTGTTTTTT; CDR3: CASSFGPGGGEKLFF
V: TRBV7-2; J: TRBJ2-5; D: NA; size: NA; DNA: TGTGCCAGCAGCTTAAACCACGGGGCGTCAGCGGAGACCCAGTACTTC; CDR3: CASSLNHGASAETQYF
V: TRBV28; J: TRBJ2-7; D: TRBD2; size: NA; DNA: TGTGCCAGCAATCCGGGACTAGCGGGAGGTTTCTACGAGCAGTACTTC; CDR3: CASNPGLAGGFYEQYF
V: TRBV27; J: TRBJ2-5; D: NA; size: NA; DNA: TGTGCCAGCAGTTTATCCCGCTCCCAAAGAGCGACCCAGTACTTC; CDR3: CASSLSRSQRATQYF
V: TRBV2; J: TRBJ1-5; D: NA; size: few; DNA: TGTGCCAGCACCAGACAGTACAATCAGCCCCAGCATTTT; CDR3: CASTRQYNQPQHF
V: TRBV18; J: TRBJ2-7; D: TRBD1; size: NA; DNA: TGTGCCAGCTCACCATACAGGGGTAACGAGCAGTACTTC; CDR3: CASSPYRGNEQYF
V: TRBV15; J: TRBJ1-1; D: NA; size: NA; DNA: TGTGCCACCAGCAGAGTGGTGGGCACTGAAGCTTTCTTT; CDR3: CATSRVVGTEAFF
V: TRBV19; J: TRBJ1-5; D: NA; size: NA; DNA: TGTGCCAGTAGTTCGTTAGAGGGTCGGAGTCAGCCCCAGCATTTT; CDR3: CASSSLEGRSQPQHF
V: TRBV6-5; J: TRBJ2-5; D: TRBD1; size: NA; DNA: TGTGCCAGCAGGGACAGGGTCGACCAAGAGACCCAGTACTTC; CDR3: CASRDRVDQETQYF
V: TRBV7-8; J: TRBJ1-5; D: NA; size: NA; DNA: TGTGCCAGCAGCTTAGAGCTTTTAGGCCCTATCCGTCAGCCCCAGCATTTT; CDR3: CASSLELLGPIRQPQHF
V: TRBV27; J: TRBJ1-1; D: NA; size: NA; DNA: TGTGCCAGCAGTTTAGCCATCGGGCAGTCTGGCACTGAAGCTTTCTTT; CDR3: CASSLAIGQSGTEAFF
V: TRBV11-3; J: TRBJ2-1; D: TRBD2; size: NA; DNA: TGTGCCAGCAGCCGGTCTAGCGGGAAGGATGAGCAGTTCTTC; CDR3: CASSRSSGKDEQFF
V: TRBV12-5; J: TRBJ2-7; D: NA; size: NA; DNA: TGTGCTAGTGGCAATACGTGGGAAAGCTCGGACGAGCAGTACTTC; CDR3: CASGNTWESSDEQYF
V: TRBV10-3; J: TRBJ2-1; D: TRBD2; size: NA; DNA: TGTGCCATCAGTGAGTTCCGGGGGGACTCCGAGCGGTCCTACAATGAGCAGTTCTTC; CDR3: CAISEFRGDSERSYNEQFF
V: TRBV5-6; J: TRBJ1-5; D: NA; size: NA; DNA: TGTGCCAGCAGCTTGACGGATGGCAATCAGCCCCAGCATTTT; CDR3: CASSLTDGNQPQHF
V: TRBV6-5; J: TRBJ2-7; D: NA; size: NA; DNA: TGTGCCAGCAGAAGGGGGGGTGTTCACCGCTACGAGCAGTACTTC; CDR3: CASRRGGVHRYEQYF
V: TRBV7-8; J: TRBJ1-5; D: NA; size: NA; DNA: TGTGCCAGCAGCTTAACAGGCAATCAGCCCCAGCATTTT; CDR3: CASSLTGNQPQHF
V: TRBV7-3; J: TRBJ2-3; D: TRBD1; size: NA; DNA: TGTGCCAGCAGCTTTTCGGGACAGGTTTCAGATACGCAGTATTTT; CDR3: CASSFSGQVSDTQYF
V: TRBV25-1; J: TRBJ2-7; D: TRBD1; size: NA; DNA: TGTGCCAGCGGTGAGGGGACAGGCACTTCCTACGAGCAGTACTTC; CDR3: CASGEGTGTSYEQYF
V: TRBV30; J: TRBJ1-4; D: NA; size: NA; DNA: TGTGCCTGGAGTGTACCCCCGGCCTTGGGAGAAAAACTGTTTTTT; CDR3: CAWSVPPALGEKLFF
V: TRBV7-9; J: TRBJ1-5; D: NA; size: NA; DNA: TGTGCCAGCAGCTTAGCGAGGGATCAGCCCCAGCATTTT; CDR3: CASSLARDQPQHF
V: TRBV2; J: TRBJ2-7; D: NA; size: few; DNA: TGTGCCAGCAGTGAGAGTACCTACGAGCAGTACTTC; CDR3: CASSESTYEQYF